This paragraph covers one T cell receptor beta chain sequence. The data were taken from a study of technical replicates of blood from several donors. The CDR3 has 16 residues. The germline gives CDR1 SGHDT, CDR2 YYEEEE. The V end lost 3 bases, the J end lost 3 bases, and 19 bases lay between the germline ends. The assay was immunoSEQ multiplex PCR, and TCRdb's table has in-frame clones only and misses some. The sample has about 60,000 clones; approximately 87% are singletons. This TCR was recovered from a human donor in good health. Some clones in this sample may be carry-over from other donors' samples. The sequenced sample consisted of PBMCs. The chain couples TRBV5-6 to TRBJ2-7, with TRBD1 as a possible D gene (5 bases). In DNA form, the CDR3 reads TGTGCCAGCAGCTCCCTCTCTCGACAGACCGGCTACGAGCAGTACTTC. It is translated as CASSSLSRQTGYEQYF.